This T cell receptor beta chain stems from a study of blood T cells in healthy people across ages. Study results and caveats: Roughly linear age-related decline in beta diversity appeared, significant by age roughly 40.

Then a second PCR, running about 6 to 11 cycles, was carried out with a sample-barcoded 5' primer and a J-beta primer mix. TCRdb recomputed calls from the 5' RACE reads with MiXCR, one row per CDR3 protein. This table has some 1.4 million distinct CDR3 sequences, 42% appearing once. A remark on this clonotype: Its cognate antigen is unknown.

Material: blood. The TCR was taken from a woman aged 18-30 years in good health.

CDR3 in DNA: TGTGCCAGCAGTGATTTTGGGCGGGGGCCCACTGAAGCTTTCTTT. Translating gives CASSDFGRGPTEAFF. The chain couples TRBV25-1 to TRBJ1-1; TRBD1 is a possible D gene (6 bases). Germline V gene sequence: CDR1 MGHDK, CDR2 SYGVNS. The V gene lost 3 bases and the J gene lost 4 bases, with 15 bases spanning the gap. The CDR3 is made up of 15 amino acids.